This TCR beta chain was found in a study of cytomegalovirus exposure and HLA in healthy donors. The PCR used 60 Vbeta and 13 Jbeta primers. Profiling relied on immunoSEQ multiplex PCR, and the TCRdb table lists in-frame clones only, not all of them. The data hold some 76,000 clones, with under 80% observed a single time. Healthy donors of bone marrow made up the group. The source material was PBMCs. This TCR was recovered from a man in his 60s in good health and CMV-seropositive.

The DNA for the CDR3 is TGTGCCAGCAGCTTGGGTAGCGGGGGTACCTACGAGCAGTACTTC. Encoded protein: CASSLGSGGTYEQYF. J is TRBJ2-7 and V is TRBV7-9, with TRBD2 matching 9 bases. The V gene end was trimmed by 3 bases and the J gene end by 2 bases; junction bases not matched to a gene: 5. Germline assignment: CDR1 SEHNR and CDR2 FQNEAQ (reference sequence). The CDR3 is 15 amino acids.